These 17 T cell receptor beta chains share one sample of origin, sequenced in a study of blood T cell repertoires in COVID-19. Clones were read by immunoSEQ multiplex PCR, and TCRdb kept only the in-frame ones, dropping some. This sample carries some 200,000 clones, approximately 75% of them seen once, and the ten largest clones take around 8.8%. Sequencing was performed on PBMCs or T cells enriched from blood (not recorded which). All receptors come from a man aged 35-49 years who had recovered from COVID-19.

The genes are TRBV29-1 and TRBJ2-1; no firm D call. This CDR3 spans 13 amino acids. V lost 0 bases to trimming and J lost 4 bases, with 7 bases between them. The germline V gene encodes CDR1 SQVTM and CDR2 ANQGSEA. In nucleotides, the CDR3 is TGCAGCGTTGAAGACCCTAGTTACAATGAGCAGTTCTTC. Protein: CSVEDPSYNEQFF.

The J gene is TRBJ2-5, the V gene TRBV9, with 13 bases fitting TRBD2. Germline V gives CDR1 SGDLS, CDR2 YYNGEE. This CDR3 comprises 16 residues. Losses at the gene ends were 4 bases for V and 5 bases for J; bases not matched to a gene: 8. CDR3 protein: CASSPQTSGGRETQYF. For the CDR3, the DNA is TGTGCCAGCAGCCCTCAGACTAGCGGGGGGCGGGAGACCCAGTACTTC.

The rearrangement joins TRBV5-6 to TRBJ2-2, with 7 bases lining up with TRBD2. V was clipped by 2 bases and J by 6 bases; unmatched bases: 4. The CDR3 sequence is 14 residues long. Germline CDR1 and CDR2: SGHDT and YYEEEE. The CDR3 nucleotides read TGTGCCAGCAGCTTCGGGACTAAACCCGGGGAGCTGTTTTTT. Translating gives CASSFGTKPGELFF. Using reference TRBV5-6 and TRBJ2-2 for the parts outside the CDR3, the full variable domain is DAGVTQSPTHLIKTRGQQVTLRCSPKSGHDTVSWYQQALGQGPQFIFQYYEEEERQRGNFPDRFSGHQFPNYSSELNVNALLLGDSALYLCASSFGTKPGELFFGEGSRLTVL.

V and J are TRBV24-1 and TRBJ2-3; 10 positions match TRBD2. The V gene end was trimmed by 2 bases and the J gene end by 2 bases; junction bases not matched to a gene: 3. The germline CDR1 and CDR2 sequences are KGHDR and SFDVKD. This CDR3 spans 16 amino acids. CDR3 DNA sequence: TGTGCCACCAGTGATTCTAGCGGGGGCCACACAGATACGCAGTATTTT. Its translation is CATSDSSGGHTDTQYF.

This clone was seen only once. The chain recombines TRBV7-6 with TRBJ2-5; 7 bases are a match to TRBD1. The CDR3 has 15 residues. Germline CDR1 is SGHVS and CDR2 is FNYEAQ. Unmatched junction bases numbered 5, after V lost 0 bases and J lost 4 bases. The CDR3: CASSLATGLGETQYF. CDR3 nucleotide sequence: TGTGCCAGCAGCTTAGCGACAGGGCTTGGAGAGACCCAGTACTTC.

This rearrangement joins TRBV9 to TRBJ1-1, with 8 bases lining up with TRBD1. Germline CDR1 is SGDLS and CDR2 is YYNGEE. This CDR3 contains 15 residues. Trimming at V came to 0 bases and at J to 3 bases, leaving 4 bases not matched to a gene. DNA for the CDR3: TGTGCCAGCAGCGTAGCTACAGGGGGGGACACTGAAGCTTTCTTT. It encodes CASSVATGGDTEAFF. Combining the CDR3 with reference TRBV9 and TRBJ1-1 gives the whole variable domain DSGVTQTPKHLITATGQRVTLRCSPRSGDLSVYWYQQSLDQGLQFLIQYYNGEERAKGNILERFSAQQFPDLHSELNLSSLELGDSALYFCASSVATGGDTEAFFGQGTRLTVV.

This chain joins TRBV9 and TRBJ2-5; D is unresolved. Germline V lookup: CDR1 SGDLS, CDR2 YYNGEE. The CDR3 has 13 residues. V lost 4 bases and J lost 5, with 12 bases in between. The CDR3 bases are TGTGCCAGCAGCTCACGATACAGCGAGACCCAGTACTTC. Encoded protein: CASSSRYSETQYF.

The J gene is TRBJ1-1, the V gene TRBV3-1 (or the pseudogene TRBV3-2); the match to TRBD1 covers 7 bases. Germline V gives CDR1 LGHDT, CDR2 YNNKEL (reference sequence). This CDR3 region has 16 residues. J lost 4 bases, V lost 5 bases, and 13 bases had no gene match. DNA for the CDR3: TGTGCCAGCAGCTTCGACAGGGAGAGGCGAGGCACTGAAGCTTTCTTT. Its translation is CASSFDRERRGTEAFF.

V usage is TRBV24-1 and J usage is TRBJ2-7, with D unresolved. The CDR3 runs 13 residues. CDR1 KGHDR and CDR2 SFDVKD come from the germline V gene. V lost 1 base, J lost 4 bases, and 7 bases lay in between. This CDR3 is CATSDFSGYEQYF. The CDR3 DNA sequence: TGTGCCACCAGTGATTTCTCCGGGTACGAGCAGTACTTC.

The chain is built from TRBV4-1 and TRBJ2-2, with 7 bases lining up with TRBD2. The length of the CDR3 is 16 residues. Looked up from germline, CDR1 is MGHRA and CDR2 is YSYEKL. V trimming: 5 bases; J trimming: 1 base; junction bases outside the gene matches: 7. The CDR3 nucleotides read TGCGCCAGCAGCATAGCGTCGGGAGGGAACACCGGGGAGCTGTTTTTT. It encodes CASSIASGGNTGELFF.

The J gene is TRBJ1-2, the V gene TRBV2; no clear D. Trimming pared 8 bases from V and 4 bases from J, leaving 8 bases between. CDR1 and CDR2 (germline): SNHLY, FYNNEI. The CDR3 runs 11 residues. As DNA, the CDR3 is TGTGCCAGCGAGGTCGGCTATGGCTACACCTTC. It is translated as CASEVGYGYTF.

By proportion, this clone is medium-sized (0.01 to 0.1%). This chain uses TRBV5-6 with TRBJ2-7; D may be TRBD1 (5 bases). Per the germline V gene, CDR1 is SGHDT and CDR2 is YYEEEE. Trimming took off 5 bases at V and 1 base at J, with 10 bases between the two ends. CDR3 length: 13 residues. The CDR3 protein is CASSYSGSYEQYF. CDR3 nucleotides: TGTGCCAGCAGTTACTCAGGGTCCTACGAGCAGTACTTC. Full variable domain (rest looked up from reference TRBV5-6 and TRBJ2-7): DAGVTQSPTHLIKTRGQQVTLRCSPKSGHDTVSWYQQALGQGPQFIFQYYEEEERQRGNFPDRFSGHQFPNYSSELNVNALLLGDSALYLCASSYSGSYEQYFGPGTRLTVT.

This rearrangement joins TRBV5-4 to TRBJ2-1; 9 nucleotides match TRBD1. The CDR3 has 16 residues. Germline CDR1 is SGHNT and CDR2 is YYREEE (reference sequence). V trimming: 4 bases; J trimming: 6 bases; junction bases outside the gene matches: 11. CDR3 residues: CASSRQGQGTSNEQFF. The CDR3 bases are TGTGCCAGCAGCAGGCAAGGACAGGGGACTTCCAATGAGCAGTTCTTC.

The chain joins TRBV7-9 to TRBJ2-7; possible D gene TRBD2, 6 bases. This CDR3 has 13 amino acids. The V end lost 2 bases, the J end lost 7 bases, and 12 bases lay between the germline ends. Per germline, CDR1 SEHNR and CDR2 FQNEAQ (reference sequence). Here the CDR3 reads CASSLLEGWEQYF. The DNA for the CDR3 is TGTGCCAGCAGCTTATTGGAGGGTTGGGAGCAGTACTTC.

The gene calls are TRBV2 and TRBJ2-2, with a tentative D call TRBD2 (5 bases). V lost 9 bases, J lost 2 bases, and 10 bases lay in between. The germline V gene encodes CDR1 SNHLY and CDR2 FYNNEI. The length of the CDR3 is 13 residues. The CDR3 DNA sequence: TGTGCCAGTCAAGAGGGTAACACCGGGGAGCTGTTTTTT. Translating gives CASQEGNTGELFF.

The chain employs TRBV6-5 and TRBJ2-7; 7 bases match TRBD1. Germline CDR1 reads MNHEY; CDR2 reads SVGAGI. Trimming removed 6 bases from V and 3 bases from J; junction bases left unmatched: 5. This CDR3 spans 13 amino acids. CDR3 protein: CASRPGQRYEQYF. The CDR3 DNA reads TGTGCCAGCAGGCCGGGACAGCGCTACGAGCAGTACTTC.

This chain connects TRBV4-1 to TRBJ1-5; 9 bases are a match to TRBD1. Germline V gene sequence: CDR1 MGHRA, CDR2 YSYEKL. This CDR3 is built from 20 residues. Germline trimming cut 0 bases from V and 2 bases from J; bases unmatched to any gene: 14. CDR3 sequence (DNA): TGCGCCAGCAGCCAAGAGAGGGGACAGGGCGCTTCTGGGGGCAATCAGCCCCAGCATTTT. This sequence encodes CASSQERGQGASGGNQPQHF.